Described below is a single T cell receptor (beta chain) sequence and its context. The data were obtained in a study of blood T cell repertoires in COVID-19. In the study overall: Spain, Italy and the United States supplied samples that represented acute and convalescent COVID-19. PBMCs, B-cell-depleted T cells, or T cells provided the cDNA or gDNA that made up the material.

Germline V CDR1 and CDR2: LGHDT, YNNKEL (reference sequence). J lost 7 bases, V lost 3 bases, and 12 bases had no gene match. The CDR3 is 15 amino acids. Under the authors' procedure: Amplifying reference gene primers gave estimates of nucleated cell counts. Clones were read by immunoSEQ multiplex PCR, and TCRdb kept only the in-frame ones, dropping some. V and J calls plus clone size are reproduced from that table; the DNA served to infer D and trimming. The sample shows 240,000 or so clones, approximately 82% of them seen only once. The genes are TRBV3-1 (or the pseudogene TRBV3-2) and TRBJ2-7; 7 bases fit TRBD1. The source is a young man who had recovered from COVID-19. Sequenced input: peripheral blood. CDR3 sequence: CASSQGQPGFGEQYV. For the CDR3, the DNA is TGTGCCAGCAGCCAGGGACAGCCTGGGTTCGGGGAGCAGTACGTC.